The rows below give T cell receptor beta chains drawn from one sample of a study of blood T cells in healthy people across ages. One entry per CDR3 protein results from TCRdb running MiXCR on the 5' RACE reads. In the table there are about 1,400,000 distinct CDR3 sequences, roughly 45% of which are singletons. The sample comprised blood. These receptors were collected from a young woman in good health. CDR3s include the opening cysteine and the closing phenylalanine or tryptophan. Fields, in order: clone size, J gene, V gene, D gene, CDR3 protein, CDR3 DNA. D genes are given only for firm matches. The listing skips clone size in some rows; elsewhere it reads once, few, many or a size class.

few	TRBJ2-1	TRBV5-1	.	CASSDGIQGYNEQFF	TGCGCCAGCTCAGACGGCATCCAGGGGTACAATGAGCAGTTCTTC
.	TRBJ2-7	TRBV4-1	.	CASSQELPRAGEQYF	TGCGCCAGCAGCCAAGAGTTACCCAGGGCGGGCGAGCAGTACTTC
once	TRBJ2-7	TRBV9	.	CASSVSWGHYNEQYF	TGTGCCAGCAGCGTCAGCTGGGGTCATTACAATGAGCAGTACTTC
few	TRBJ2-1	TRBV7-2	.	CASSLEYYTKGFVEQFF	TGTGCCAGCAGCTTAGAATACTACACTAAGGGTTTTGTTGAGCAGTTCTTC
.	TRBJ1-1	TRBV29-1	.	CSVAAGGNTEAFF	TGCAGCGTCGCGGCCGGCGGGAACACTGAAGCTTTCTTT
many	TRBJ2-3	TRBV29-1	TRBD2	CSLLAGVTDTQYF	TGCAGCCTACTAGCGGGAGTGACAGATACGCAGTATTTT
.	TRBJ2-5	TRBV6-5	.	CASSYSRTGPETQYF	TGTGCCAGCAGTTACTCCCGGACGGGGCCCGAGACCCAGTACTTC
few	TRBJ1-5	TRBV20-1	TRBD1	CSAHRGGQPQHF	TGCAGTGCACACAGGGGTGGACAGCCCCAGCATTTT
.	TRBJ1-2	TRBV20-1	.	CSAGLPQWGYGYTF	TGCAGTGCCGGCCTCCCCCAATGGGGCTATGGCTACACCTTC
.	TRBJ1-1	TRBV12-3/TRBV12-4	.	CASILWGEGEAFF	TGTGCCAGCATCCTCTGGGGGGAGGGTGAAGCTTTCTTT
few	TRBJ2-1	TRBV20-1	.	CSARDRGVASNEQFF	TGCAGTGCTAGAGATCGCGGGGTAGCCAGCAATGAGCAGTTCTTC